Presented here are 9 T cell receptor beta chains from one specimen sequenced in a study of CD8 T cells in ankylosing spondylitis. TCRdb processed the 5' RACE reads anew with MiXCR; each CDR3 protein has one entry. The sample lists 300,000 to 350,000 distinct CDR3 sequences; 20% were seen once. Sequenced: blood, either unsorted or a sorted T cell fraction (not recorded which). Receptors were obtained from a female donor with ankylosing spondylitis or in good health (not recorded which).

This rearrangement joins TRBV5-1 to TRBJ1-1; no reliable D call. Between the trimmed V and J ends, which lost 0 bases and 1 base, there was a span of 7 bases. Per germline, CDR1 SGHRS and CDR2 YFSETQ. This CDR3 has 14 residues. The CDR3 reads CASSLVSKNTEAFF. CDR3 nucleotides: TGCGCCAGCAGCTTGGTCAGCAAGAACACTGAAGCTTTCTTT.

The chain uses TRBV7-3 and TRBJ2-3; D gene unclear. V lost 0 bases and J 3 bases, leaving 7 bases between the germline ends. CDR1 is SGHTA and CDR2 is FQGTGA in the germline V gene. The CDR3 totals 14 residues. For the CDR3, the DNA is TGTGCCAGCAGCTTAACCCTTTTTACAGATACGCAGTATTTT. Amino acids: CASSLTLFTDTQYF.

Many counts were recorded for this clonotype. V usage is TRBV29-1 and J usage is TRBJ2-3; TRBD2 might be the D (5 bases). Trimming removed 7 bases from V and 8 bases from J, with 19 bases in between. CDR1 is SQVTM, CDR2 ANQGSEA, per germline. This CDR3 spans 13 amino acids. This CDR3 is CSAFQSRGRTQYF. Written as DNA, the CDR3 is TGCAGCGCATTCCAAAGTCGGGGTCGTACGCAGTATTTT.

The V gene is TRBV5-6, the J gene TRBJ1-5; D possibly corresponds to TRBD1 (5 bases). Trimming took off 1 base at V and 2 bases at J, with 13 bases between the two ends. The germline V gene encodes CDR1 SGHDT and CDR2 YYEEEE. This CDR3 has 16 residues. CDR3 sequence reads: CASSLYQGRGNQPQHF. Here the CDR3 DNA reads TGTGCCAGCAGCTTGTATCAGGGTAGGGGCAATCAGCCCCAGCATTTT. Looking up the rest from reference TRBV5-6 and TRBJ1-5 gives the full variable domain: DAGVTQSPTHLIKTRGQQVTLRCSPKSGHDTVSWYQQALGQGPQFIFQYYEEEERQRGNFPDRFSGHQFPNYSSELNVNALLLGDSALYLCASSLYQGRGNQPQHFGDGTRLSIL.

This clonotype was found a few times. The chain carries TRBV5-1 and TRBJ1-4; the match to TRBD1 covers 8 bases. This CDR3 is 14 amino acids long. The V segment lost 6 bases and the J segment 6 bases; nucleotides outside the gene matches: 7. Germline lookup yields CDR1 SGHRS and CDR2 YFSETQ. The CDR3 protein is CASNPGGGDEKLFF. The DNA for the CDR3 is TGCGCCAGCAACCCAGGGGGCGGGGATGAAAAACTGTTTTTT.

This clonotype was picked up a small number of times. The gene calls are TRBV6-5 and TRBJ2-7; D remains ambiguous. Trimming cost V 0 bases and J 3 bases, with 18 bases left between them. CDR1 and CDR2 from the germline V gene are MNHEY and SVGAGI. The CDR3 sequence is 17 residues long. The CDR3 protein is CASSYSQSVRAHYEQYF. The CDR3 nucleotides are TGTGCCAGCAGTTACTCCCAGTCGGTCAGAGCCCACTACGAGCAGTACTTC.

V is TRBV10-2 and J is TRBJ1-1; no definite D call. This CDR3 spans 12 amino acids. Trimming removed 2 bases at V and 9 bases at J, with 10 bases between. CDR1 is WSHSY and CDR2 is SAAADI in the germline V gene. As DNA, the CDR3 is TGCGCCAGCAGTGAGCGGCTGGGCCAAGCTTTCTTT. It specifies CASSERLGQAFF.

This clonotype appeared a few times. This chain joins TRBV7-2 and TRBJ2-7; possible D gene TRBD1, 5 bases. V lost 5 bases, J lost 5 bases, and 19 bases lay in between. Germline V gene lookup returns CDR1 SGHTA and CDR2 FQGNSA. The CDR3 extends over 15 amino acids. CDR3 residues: CASSLQVLKTHEQYF. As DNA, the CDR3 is TGTGCCAGCAGCCTACAGGTGCTAAAAACCCACGAGCAGTACTTC.

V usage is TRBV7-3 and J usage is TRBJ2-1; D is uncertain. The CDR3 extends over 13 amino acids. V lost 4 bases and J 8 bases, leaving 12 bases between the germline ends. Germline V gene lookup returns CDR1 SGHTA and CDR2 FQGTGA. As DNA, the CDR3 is TGTGCCAGCAGCTCCAGCCAAGGCGATGAGCAGTTCTTC. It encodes CASSSSQGDEQFF.